The sequence of this TCR beta chain was determined in a study of T cell changes during pregnancy in multiple sclerosis (dated 2019 in TCRdb). Turning to the overall study: Changes in the T cell repertoire over the course of pregnancy were examined in this study in women with multiple sclerosis.

Receptor libraries were prepared by the immunoSEQ multiplex PCR assay. In TCRdb, the immuneACCESS table is reduced to in-frame sequences with V and J assigned. These tables do not hold every clone; where another copy was compared, an unresolved V gene accounts for under half, and the others remain unexplained. Here the sample has almost 65,000 clones; around 92% occur a single time. Less than 2.5% of the sample rests with the top ten. Of note for this clone: This receptor's antigen is unknown. Base-call qualities are not available, and no considerably larger clone is one nucleotide away.

V is trimmed back by 0 bases and J by 4 bases, and the junction contains 3 bases that no gene match accounts for. The CDR3 goes from the cysteine to the phenylalanine over 16 residues. Only CDR3 DNA is held: 48 bases, read in frame from base 1. CDR1 ENHRY and CDR2 SYGVKD were looked up in the germline V gene. The sequencing here drew on peripheral blood, taken in the first trimester of pregnancy. Here the chain combines TRBV10-3 and TRBJ2-1, and TRBD2 aligns with 10 junction nucleotides. The receptor's source is a female donor with multiple sclerosis, enrolled in a pregnancy study. The nucleotide sequence is TGTGCCATCAGTGAGTCGTGGACTAGCGGATACAATGAGCAGTTCTTC. Its protein reads: CAISESWTSGYNEQFF.